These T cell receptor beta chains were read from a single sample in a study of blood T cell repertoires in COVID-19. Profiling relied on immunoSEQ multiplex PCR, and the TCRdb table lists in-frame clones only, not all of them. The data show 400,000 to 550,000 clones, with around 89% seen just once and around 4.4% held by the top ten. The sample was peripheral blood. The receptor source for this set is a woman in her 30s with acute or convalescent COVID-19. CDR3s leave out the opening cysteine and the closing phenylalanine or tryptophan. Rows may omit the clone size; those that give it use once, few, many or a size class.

CDR3aa: ASSLLTQGIGELF; abundance: .; v_gene: TRBV5-1; j_gene: TRBJ2-2
CDR3aa: ASSWDRGQTQY; abundance: once; v_gene: TRBV2; j_gene: TRBJ2-5
CDR3aa: SVVGSSYEQY; abundance: .; v_gene: TRBV29-1; j_gene: TRBJ2-7
CDR3aa: ASSPTAHGSPLH; abundance: .; v_gene: TRBV5-1; j_gene: TRBJ1-6
CDR3aa: ASSSWQGGDTQY; abundance: .; v_gene: TRBV11-2; j_gene: TRBJ2-3
CDR3aa: ASSLRASGYT; abundance: .; v_gene: TRBV7-8; j_gene: TRBJ1-2
CDR3aa: ASSPLQETQY; abundance: .; v_gene: TRBV18; j_gene: TRBJ2-5
CDR3aa: ASSAGQGLEPQH; abundance: .; v_gene: TRBV18; j_gene: TRBJ1-5
CDR3aa: ASCAGGQPQH; abundance: .; v_gene: TRBV6-5; j_gene: TRBJ1-5
CDR3aa: ASSADRGYNSPLH; abundance: .; v_gene: TRBV19; j_gene: TRBJ1-6
CDR3aa: ASSGRAREKLF; abundance: .; v_gene: TRBV6-5; j_gene: TRBJ1-4
CDR3aa: ASSYSDRANSPLH; abundance: .; v_gene: TRBV6-2/TRBV6-3; j_gene: TRBJ1-6
CDR3aa: ASSEYRVHGYT; abundance: few; v_gene: TRBV7-8; j_gene: TRBJ1-2
CDR3aa: ASRNTYNQPQH; abundance: .; v_gene: TRBV2; j_gene: TRBJ1-5
CDR3aa: ASSLGQGDTEAF; abundance: .; v_gene: TRBV7-9; j_gene: TRBJ1-1
CDR3aa: ASSYSLWGGSHGEKLF; abundance: .; v_gene: TRBV6-8; j_gene: TRBJ1-4
CDR3aa: ASSIPQGAPGELF; abundance: .; v_gene: TRBV19; j_gene: TRBJ2-2
CDR3aa: ASSLTGGLNEQF; abundance: .; v_gene: TRBV5-5; j_gene: TRBJ2-1
CDR3aa: ASSAGTGLLDYGYT; abundance: .; v_gene: TRBV5-6; j_gene: TRBJ1-2
CDR3aa: ASSLETGGLYEQY; abundance: .; v_gene: TRBV7-8; j_gene: TRBJ2-7
CDR3aa: AWKLARGNSPLH; abundance: once; v_gene: TRBV30; j_gene: TRBJ1-6
CDR3aa: ASSQDRHPYNEQF; abundance: .; v_gene: TRBV3-1/TRBV3-2; j_gene: TRBJ2-1
CDR3aa: ASSGTRGTIGYT; abundance: .; v_gene: TRBV2; j_gene: TRBJ1-2
CDR3aa: AISESYASSGNTIY; abundance: .; v_gene: TRBV10-3; j_gene: TRBJ1-3
CDR3aa: ASSPHVTSGSDTQY; abundance: .; v_gene: TRBV21-1; j_gene: TRBJ2-3
CDR3aa: ASRQGYGYT; abundance: once; v_gene: TRBV6-5; j_gene: TRBJ1-2
CDR3aa: ASSMLVQGGAQMSSEQF; abundance: .; v_gene: TRBV19; j_gene: TRBJ2-1
CDR3aa: ASSVLGTSVTDTQY; abundance: .; v_gene: TRBV9; j_gene: TRBJ2-3
CDR3aa: SAVRASETQY; abundance: .; v_gene: TRBV29-1; j_gene: TRBJ2-5
CDR3aa: ASSLASGFNNSPLH; abundance: few; v_gene: TRBV7-2; j_gene: TRBJ1-6
CDR3aa: ASSPRRGQVDSPLH; abundance: .; v_gene: TRBV11-2; j_gene: TRBJ1-6
CDR3aa: ASSLDRGSQPQH; abundance: .; v_gene: TRBV18; j_gene: TRBJ1-5
CDR3aa: ASSLDGQMNTEAF; abundance: .; v_gene: TRBV5-1; j_gene: TRBJ1-1
CDR3aa: ASSQDPPFLAVGNEQF; abundance: .; v_gene: TRBV4-1; j_gene: TRBJ2-1
CDR3aa: ASSLSTLNTEAF; abundance: .; v_gene: TRBV7-9; j_gene: TRBJ1-1
CDR3aa: ASSPYSYFSYNEQF; abundance: .; v_gene: TRBV6-2/TRBV6-3; j_gene: TRBJ2-1
CDR3aa: ASSPQGTEGETQY; abundance: .; v_gene: TRBV19; j_gene: TRBJ2-5
CDR3aa: ATSAGGLSQSYEQY; abundance: .; v_gene: TRBV24-1; j_gene: TRBJ2-7
CDR3aa: ASSHADRGSEQY; abundance: .; v_gene: TRBV4-1; j_gene: TRBJ2-7
CDR3aa: ATSRNSGEKLF; abundance: many; v_gene: TRBV15; j_gene: TRBJ1-4
CDR3aa: SVGDREDTEAF; abundance: .; v_gene: TRBV29-1; j_gene: TRBJ1-1
CDR3aa: ASSQGSYPGT; abundance: .; v_gene: TRBV4-1; j_gene: TRBJ1-2
CDR3aa: ASSLDGRKEKLF; abundance: .; v_gene: TRBV5-1; j_gene: TRBJ1-4
CDR3aa: ASSSSGMNTEAF; abundance: .; v_gene: TRBV28; j_gene: TRBJ1-1
CDR3aa: ASSYLQGPEMWPQH; abundance: .; v_gene: TRBV5-5; j_gene: TRBJ1-5
CDR3aa: ASSSNTDRGSSTDTQY; abundance: once; v_gene: TRBV7-9; j_gene: TRBJ2-3
CDR3aa: ASSSQIMRQRFSPLH; abundance: .; v_gene: TRBV27; j_gene: TRBJ1-6
CDR3aa: ASGSGGDNEQF; abundance: .; v_gene: TRBV12-5; j_gene: TRBJ2-1
CDR3aa: ASSGQGGANYGYT; abundance: .; v_gene: TRBV18; j_gene: TRBJ1-2